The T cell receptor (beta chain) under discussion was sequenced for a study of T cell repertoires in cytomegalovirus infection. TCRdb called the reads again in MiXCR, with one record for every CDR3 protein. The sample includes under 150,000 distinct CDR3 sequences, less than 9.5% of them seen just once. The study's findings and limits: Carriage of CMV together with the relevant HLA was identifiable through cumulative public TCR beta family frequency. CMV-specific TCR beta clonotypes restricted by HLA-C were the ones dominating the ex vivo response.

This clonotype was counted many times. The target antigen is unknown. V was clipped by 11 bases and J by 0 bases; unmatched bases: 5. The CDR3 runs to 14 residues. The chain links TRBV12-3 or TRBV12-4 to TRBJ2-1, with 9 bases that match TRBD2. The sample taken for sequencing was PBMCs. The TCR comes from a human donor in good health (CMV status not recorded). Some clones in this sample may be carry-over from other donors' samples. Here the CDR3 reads CAGSGGPSYNEQFF. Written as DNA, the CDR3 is TGTGCCGGTAGCGGGGGCCCCTCCTACAATGAGCAGTTCTTC.